This T cell receptor (beta chain) came from a study of T cell repertoires in cytomegalovirus infection. This CDR3 is 15 amino acids long. V lost 2 bases, J lost 8 bases, and 6 bases stayed unmatched. Germline values: CDR1 MGHDK, CDR2 SYGVNS. On this clonotype: As yet, its antigen is unknown.

In TCRdb, the reads were re-called with MiXCR into one record per CDR3 protein. Among approximately 340,000 distinct CDR3 sequences, roughly 29% were seen once, and the ten largest hold about 19%. The specimen was cultured PBMCs, collected from culture after CMV antigen stimulation. The chain uses TRBV25-1 and TRBJ1-6; 7 bases agree with TRBD1. The sequence derives from a human donor in good health (CMV status not recorded). Some clones in this sample may be carry-over from other donors' samples. CDR3 in DNA: TGTGCCAGCAGTGAAGGGCAGGGGGGATATTCACCCCTCCACTTT. Translating it yields CASSEGQGGYSPLHF.